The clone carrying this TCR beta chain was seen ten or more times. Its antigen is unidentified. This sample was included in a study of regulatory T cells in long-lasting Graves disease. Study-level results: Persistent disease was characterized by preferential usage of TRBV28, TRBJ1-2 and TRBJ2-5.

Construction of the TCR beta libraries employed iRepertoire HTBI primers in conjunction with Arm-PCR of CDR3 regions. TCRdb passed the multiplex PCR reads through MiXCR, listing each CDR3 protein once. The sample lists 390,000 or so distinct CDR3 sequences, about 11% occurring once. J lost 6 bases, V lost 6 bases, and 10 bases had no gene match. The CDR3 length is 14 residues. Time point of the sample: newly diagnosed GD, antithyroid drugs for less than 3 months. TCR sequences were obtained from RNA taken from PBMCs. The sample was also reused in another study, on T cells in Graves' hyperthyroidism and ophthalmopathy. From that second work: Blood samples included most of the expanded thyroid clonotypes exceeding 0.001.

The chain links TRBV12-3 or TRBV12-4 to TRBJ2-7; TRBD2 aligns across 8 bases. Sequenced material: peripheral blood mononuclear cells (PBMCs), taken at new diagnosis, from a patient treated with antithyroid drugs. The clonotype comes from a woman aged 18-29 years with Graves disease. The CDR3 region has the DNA TGTGCCAGCAGCACCGCCGGGGGGGGGGGCGAGCAGTACTTC. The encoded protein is CASSTAGGGGEQYF.